This T cell receptor beta chain was recovered during a study of CD8+ T cells in alopecia areata. About the study: Treated patients received oral tofacitinib, 5 to 10 mg twice daily.

A note on this clone: Its antigen is currently unknown.

The V and J ends lost 3 bases and 4 bases respectively, with 12 bases between them. Germline V gene data show CDR1 as SNHLY and CDR2 as FYNNEI. This CDR3 comprises 15 residues. Researchers gathered lesional scalp punch biopsies and peripheral blood from patients with alopecia areata. Sequencing relied on a cDNA template that was reverse transcribed from extracted RNA. Libraries were prepared by immunoSEQ multiplex PCR; TCRdb keeps only in-frame clonotypes and omits some of them. The sample lists more than 95,000 clones; more than 35% were seen once. Findings and caveats of the study: Elevated clonality characterized lesional scalp relative to normal scalp, particularly in alopecia totalis/universalis. Mice gave a clearer picture of TCR sharing than patients did, possibly for HLA-related reasons.

This chain joins TRBV2 and TRBJ2-2, with D hard to call. Material for sequencing was CD4+ T cells sorted from blood. The sequence was collected from a human donor with alopecia areata. CDR3 DNA: TGTGCCAGCAGTGACTGGGATAGGAGCACCGGGGAGCTGTTTTTT. Translating it yields CASSDWDRSTGELFF.